This T cell receptor (beta chain) is from a study of blood T cell repertoires in COVID-19. Background on the study: PBMCs, B-cell-depleted T cells, or T cells were the source of the cDNA or gDNA that made up the material.

Methods used by the authors: It was from reference gene primer amplification that nucleated cell counts were estimated. Profiling relied on immunoSEQ multiplex PCR, and the TCRdb table lists in-frame clones only, not all of them. V, J and clone size reflect that table, while D and trimming were determined from the DNA. The sample yields some 210,000 clones, under 95% seen once. The CDR3 length is 13 residues. CDR1 is SGHVS, CDR2 FQNEAQ, per germline. The V end was cut by 5 bases, the J end by 6 bases, with 14 bases between. The receptor was derived from a man aged 25-45 years with acute or convalescent COVID-19. The specimen was peripheral blood. V is TRBV7-8 and J is TRBJ2-7; tentatively, D is TRBD1 (5 bases). CDR3 sequence reads: CASSVRRGGEQYF. For the CDR3, the DNA is TGTGCCAGCAGCGTAAGAAGGGGTGGCGAGCAGTACTTC.